This TCR beta chain was profiled in a study of beta chain features in type 1 diabetes. The overall study: Sorted cells numbering approximately 110,000,000 were examined across all samples. Study-level points and caveats: TCRB CDR3s were moderately but significantly shorter in Type 1 diabetes patients in all four CD4+ subsets.

Details on this clone: What it binds is unknown.

Germline V gives CDR1 KGHSH, CDR2 LQKENI. The J segment lost 3 bases and the V segment lost 6 bases, leaving 9 bases of the junction unmatched. The CDR3 consists of 15 residues. The investigators reverse transcribed all of the isolated RNA, so they sequenced expressed TCRB transcripts. This table comes from immunoSEQ multiplex PCR, and its TCRdb copy is limited to in-frame clones, with some not included. The sample carries fewer than 110,000 clones, roughly 28% recorded once. Sequenced: central memory CD4+ T cells from blood. This receptor was identified in a woman younger than 35 with type 1 diabetes. The chain has TRBV18 and TRBJ2-5; 8 nucleotides agree with TRBD1. The CDR3 DNA follows: TGTGCCAGCTCGCCTACAGGGGGTCCCGAAGAGACCCAGTACTTC. Translating it yields CASSPTGGPEETQYF.